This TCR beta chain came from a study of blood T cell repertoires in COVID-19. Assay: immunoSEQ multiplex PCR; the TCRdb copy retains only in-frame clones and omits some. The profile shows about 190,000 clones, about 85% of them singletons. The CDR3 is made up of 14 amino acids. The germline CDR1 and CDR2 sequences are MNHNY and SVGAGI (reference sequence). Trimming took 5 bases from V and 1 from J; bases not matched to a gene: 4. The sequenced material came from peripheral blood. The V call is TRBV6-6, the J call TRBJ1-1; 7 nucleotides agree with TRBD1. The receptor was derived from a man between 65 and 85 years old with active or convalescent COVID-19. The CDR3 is CASSHRGWNTEAFF. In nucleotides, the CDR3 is TGTGCCAGCAGTCACAGGGGATGGAACACTGAAGCTTTCTTT.